This TCR beta chain was recorded in a study of cytomegalovirus exposure and HLA in healthy donors. Looking at the study overall: An early release of data contained approximately 80 million unique TCRs, which came from HLA-typed donors. Study-wide results and caveats: When a later analysis compared HLA-associated TCR beta chains with equally common others, the HLA-associated chains turned out to be more clonally expanded and to have lower generation probabilities. The HLA-A and HLA-B alleles of most subjects were reportedly predicted accurately from TCR beta sequences.

The donors gave bone marrow, and they were healthy. The PCR was carried out with 60 Vbeta primers and 13 Jbeta primers. Profiled with immunoSEQ multiplex PCR; TCRdb holds only in-frame clones, not every one. This table has nearly 200,000 clones, 75% to 90% appearing once. The CDR3 is 13 amino acids. Per the germline V gene, CDR1 is LNHDA and CDR2 is SQIVND (reference sequence). Between the trimmed V and J ends, which lost 4 bases and 1 base, there was a span of 7 bases. About this clone itself: Its antigen is not identified. Different DNA sequences within this sample yield the same CDR3.

Specimen: PBMCs. The genes are TRBV19 and TRBJ1-1; D perhaps matches TRBD1 (5 bases). The source is a woman between 45 and 65 years old in good health and CMV-seropositive. CDR3 residues: CASSTTGNTEAFF. DNA for the CDR3: TGTGCCAGTAGTACAACAGGGAACACTGAAGCTTTCTTT.